This TCR beta chain was captured in a study of blood T cell repertoires in COVID-19 (TCRdb year 2020). For the wider study: Collaborator samples came from the United States, Italy and Spain and covered acute and convalescent phases of COVID-19. The prospective study material was composed of cDNA or gDNA derived from T cells, B-cell-depleted T cells, or PBMCs. The dataset comprised deeply sampled blood TCRbeta repertoires from subjects exposed to, actively infected with, or recovered from COVID-19. The repertoires were made available in a free public database intended to serve as a resource for research on the immune response to SARS-CoV-2. Samples came from the ongoing ImmuneRACE study (first 160 participants) plus 1,254 subjects from 6 global collaborators. Sample metadata almost always included a de-identified subject ID, COVID-19 status, age in years and sex. Where HLA class I and class II types were available, the types were taken from metadata supplied by the sample provider, not from assay-based typing.

With regard to this clone: Its antigen is still unknown. Qualities for individual bases were not recorded, and no much larger clone is one base off.

Overall results and qualifications from the work: The quantity of clinical and demographic metadata differed by source and by participant and was supplied without curation.

Collaborating institutions collected whole blood in K2EDTA tubes following their own protocols. Collaborator samples were shipped for TCRbeta analysis as frozen whole blood, isolated PBMCs, or DNA extracted from either sample type. TCRbeta CDR3 regions were amplified from genomic DNA by means of the immunoSEQ Assay, a bias-controlled multiplex PCR. As for the authors' bioinformatics: The number of nucleated cells in each sample was estimated by amplification of reference gene primers within the assay. To quantify the absolute abundance of each unique TCRbeta CDR3 rearrangement, sequence reads were collapsed and filtered. Productive Simpson clonality was computed per sample as the square root of Simpson's diversity index over productive rearrangements. TCRdb stores this immuneACCESS table with in-frame sequences only. Part of the clones is absent; in the studies checked, under half of the shortfall reflects unresolved V genes, and no reason is known for the rest. For V, J and clone size, that table is used; D and trimming come from the DNA. The sample includes 150,000 to 200,000 clones, with about 83% observed a single time. Over 4.5% of the sample is taken by the ten largest.

Reading the germline V gene (reference sequence) gives CDR1 GTSNPN and CDR2 SVGIG. Inclusive of the bounding cysteine and phenylalanine, the CDR3 is 14 residues long. Just CDR3 DNA is preserved here, 42 bases in frame from base 1. V loses 5 bases at its end and J loses 2 bases; junction bases beyond the gene matches: 7. This sequence originates from a human donor in a cohort sampled during active COVID-19. The chain couples TRBV30 to TRBJ2-5; TRBD1 lines up with 8 middle nucleotides. The material sequenced was peripheral blood. DNA sequence: TGTGCCTGGGGGAGACGACAGGGGCAAGAGACCCAGTACTTC. This codes for CAWGRRQGQETQYF.